Listed below are T cell receptor beta chains from one sample, sequenced in a study of T cell clonotyping in hematopoietic cell transplantation. The method was immunoSEQ multiplex PCR; TCRdb's version includes in-frame clones alone and lacks a portion of them. This table has approximately 9,000 clones, around 80% appearing once. This specimen was PBMCs, taken at the time of graft-versus-host disease after allogeneic stem cell transplant. Receptors originate from a male patient aged 55-69 years who had an allogeneic stem cell transplant from an unrelated donor, so the T cells may come from the graft donor. Some clones in this sample may be carry-over from other donors' samples. The CDR3 runs from the conserved cysteine through the conserved F or W. The order of the fields is clone size, J gene, D gene, V gene, CDR3 DNA, CDR3 protein. The D gene is left open where the match is weak. Expanded clones are given a class, and other clones once, few, many or no size at all.

size: once
J: TRBJ1-1
D: NA
V: TRBV5-1
DNA: TGCGCCAGCAGCCCCAGTCAAGTGAACACTGAAGCTTTCTTT
CDR3: CASSPSQVNTEAFF

size: NA
J: TRBJ1-1
D: NA
V: TRBV5-4
DNA: TGTGCCAGCACCCCGGGGGGCACTGAAGCTTTCTTT
CDR3: CASTPGGTEAFF

size: NA
J: TRBJ1-4
D: TRBD1
V: TRBV18
DNA: TGTGCCAGCTCACGAAACACTGGGACAGCACGTAATGAAAAACTGTTTTTT
CDR3: CASSRNTGTARNEKLFF

size: few
J: TRBJ1-2
D: NA
V: TRBV29-1
DNA: TGCAGCGTTGACGGAGGGAAGGGGCGTAATGGCTACACCTTC
CDR3: CSVDGGKGRNGYTF

size: NA
J: TRBJ1-6
D: NA
V: TRBV10-3
DNA: TGTGCCATCAGTGAGGGGGGGACATCCCATTCACCCCTCCACTTT
CDR3: CAISEGGTSHSPLHF

size: NA
J: TRBJ2-3
D: TRBD1
V: TRBV4-2
DNA: TGTGCCAGCAGCCAGCCGGGACAGGGCGTAGATACGCAGTATTTT
CDR3: CASSQPGQGVDTQYF

size: NA
J: TRBJ1-5
D: NA
V: TRBV27
DNA: TGTGCCAGCAGCCCACGGGGGCAGCCCCAGCATTTT
CDR3: CASSPRGQPQHF

size: once
J: TRBJ1-2
D: NA
V: TRBV6-1
DNA: TGTGCCAGCAGTGTCGGGGGTAACTATGGCTACACCTTC
CDR3: CASSVGGNYGYTF

size: NA
J: TRBJ2-6
D: NA
V: TRBV4-3
DNA: TGCGCCAGCAGCCAAGATTCGAGCTCTGGGGCCAACGTCCTGACTTTC
CDR3: CASSQDSSSGANVLTF

size: NA
J: TRBJ1-4
D: NA
V: TRBV1
DNA: TGCACCAGCAGCCGGAGGACGCCCCCACGAGCAACTAATGAAAAACTGTTTTTT
CDR3: CTSSRRTPPRATNEKLFF

size: NA
J: TRBJ2-7
D: NA
V: TRBV5-1
DNA: TGCGCCAGCAGCTTGGACCCGTCCTCCTACGAGCAGTACTTC
CDR3: CASSLDPSSYEQYF

size: few
J: TRBJ1-1
D: NA
V: TRBV29-1
DNA: TGCAGCGTTGGCGAAGGGGACGCTTTCTTT
CDR3: CSVGEGDAFF

size: NA
J: TRBJ2-5
D: NA
V: TRBV5-1
DNA: TGCGCCAGCAGCTCCGACGGGGGTCGGGGGGAGACCCAGTACTTC
CDR3: CASSSDGGRGETQYF

size: NA
J: TRBJ2-3
D: TRBD2
V: TRBV5-1
DNA: TGCGCCAGCAGCCCTTGGCCTAGCGGGGGGTACACAGATACGCAGTATTTT
CDR3: CASSPWPSGGYTDTQYF

size: NA
J: TRBJ2-5
D: NA
V: TRBV25-1
DNA: TGTGCCAGCAGTGAACGACGGACTCAAGAGACCCAGTACTTC
CDR3: CASSERRTQETQYF

size: NA
J: TRBJ2-3
D: NA
V: TRBV6-6
DNA: TGTGCCAGCAGCCTCGGCGTGAATCCGCAGTATTTT
CDR3: CASSLGVNPQYF

size: NA
J: TRBJ1-1
D: TRBD1
V: TRBV29-1
DNA: TGCAGCGTTGATACACAGGGGAAAGCTTTCTTT
CDR3: CSVDTQGKAFF

size: once
J: TRBJ1-2
D: NA
V: TRBV7-2
DNA: TGTGCCAGCAGCTTAGGGGAGGGGAGTGGCTACACCTTC
CDR3: CASSLGEGSGYTF

size: NA
J: TRBJ2-2
D: NA
V: TRBV19
DNA: TGTGCCAGTAAGGTGGCTGGGAACACCGGGGAGCTGTTTTTT
CDR3: CASKVAGNTGELFF

size: NA
J: TRBJ2-3
D: TRBD2
V: TRBV7-2
DNA: TGTGCCAGCAGCTTAGTTAGCGGGAAAGGGGATACGCAGTATTTT
CDR3: CASSLVSGKGDTQYF

size: once
J: TRBJ1-2
D: NA
V: TRBV9
DNA: TGTGCCAGCAGCGTAGAGGCAGGATGGGGGACCTATGGCTACACCTTC
CDR3: CASSVEAGWGTYGYTF

size: NA
J: TRBJ2-3
D: NA
V: TRBV4-1
DNA: TGCGCCAGCAGCAAACCTCGAGATACGCAGTATTTT
CDR3: CASSKPRDTQYF

size: NA
J: TRBJ1-6
D: NA
V: TRBV2
DNA: TGTGCCAGCAGCCTAAATTCACCCCTCCACTTT
CDR3: CASSLNSPLHF

size: NA
J: TRBJ1-5
D: NA
V: TRBV6-6
DNA: TGTGCCAGCAGTTATGGAGAGCCCCAGCATTTT
CDR3: CASSYGEPQHF

size: NA
J: TRBJ1-5
D: NA
V: TRBV19
DNA: TGTGCCAGTAGTATAGCTGGGGGCTTGGGCAATCAGCCCCAGCATTTT
CDR3: CASSIAGGLGNQPQHF

size: NA
J: TRBJ1-1
D: NA
V: TRBV7-9
DNA: TGTGCCAGCAGCTCGACTCTAGGGAACACTGAAGCTTTCTTT
CDR3: CASSSTLGNTEAFF

size: NA
J: TRBJ2-3
D: TRBD2
V: TRBV7-9
DNA: TGTGCCAGCAGTCAACTAGCGGGGGATTTGGATACGCAGTATTTT
CDR3: CASSQLAGDLDTQYF

size: few
J: TRBJ2-3
D: TRBD2
V: TRBV4-3
DNA: TGCGCCAGCAGCCAAGCGGGGGGGGACACGACACCTAGCACAGATACGCAGTATTTT
CDR3: CASSQAGGDTTPSTDTQYF

size: once
J: TRBJ1-4
D: NA
V: TRBV20-1
DNA: TGCAGTGCCTGGGACCGTGAAAAACTGTTTTTT
CDR3: CSAWDREKLFF

size: NA
J: TRBJ1-1
D: NA
V: TRBV10-3
DNA: TGTGCCATCAGTGAAGTAGTGAACACTGAAGCTTTCTTT
CDR3: CAISEVVNTEAFF

size: NA
J: TRBJ1-2
D: NA
V: TRBV6-5
DNA: TGTGCCAGCAGTGATACCTATGGCTACACCTTC
CDR3: CASSDTYGYTF

size: NA
J: TRBJ2-1
D: NA
V: TRBV10-3
DNA: TGTGCCACCCTAGGGAGTGAGCAGTTCTTC
CDR3: CATLGSEQFF

size: NA
J: TRBJ1-1
D: NA
V: TRBV20-1
DNA: TGCAGTGCTCCCGGAGGGCGTTGGGCTTTCTTT
CDR3: CSAPGGRWAFF